These 19 T cell receptor beta chains originate from one sample sequenced in a study of T cell responses to AZD1222 COVID-19 vaccine. The data were produced by immunoSEQ multiplex PCR, yet TCRdb's version contains in-frame clones alone and is incomplete. The data contain under 75,000 clones, around 85% of them singletons. This sample comprised peripheral blood, obtained on day 0 of AZD1222 vaccination. These receptors all stem from an adult in good health.

The chain is built from TRBV12-3 or TRBV12-4 and TRBJ2-7, with a tentative D call TRBD1 (6 bases). The CDR3 covers 13 residues. With 8 bases removed from V and 6 bases from J, the gap between germline ends came to 17 bases. The CDR3 coding sequence is TGTGCCAGCCGGAGCAGGGGATGGGGCGAGCAGTACTTC. Its protein product is CASRSRGWGEQYF.

V is TRBV3-1 (or the pseudogene TRBV3-2) and J is TRBJ1-5; D is uncertain. This CDR3 has 13 amino acids. Trimming shortened V by 4 bases and J by 2 bases, and 6 bases separated the two germline ends. Germline V gene lookup returns CDR1 LGHDT and CDR2 YNNKEL (reference sequence). CDR3 sequence: CASSPRGNQPQHF. Written as DNA, the CDR3 is TGTGCCAGCAGCCCGAGGGGCAATCAGCCCCAGCATTTT.

This chain joins TRBV11-2 and TRBJ2-7, with TRBD2 matching 11 bases. CDR3 length: 15 residues. V lost 3 bases and J lost 4; bases outside the gene matches: 5. Germline assignment: CDR1 SGHAT and CDR2 FQNNGV. The CDR3 nucleotides read TGTGCCAGCAGCTTCCCGGGGACTAGCGGTTACGAGCAGTACTTC. This encodes CASSFPGTSGYEQYF.

The CDR3 sequence is CASSGKLAGGPIFEQFF. As DNA, the CDR3 is TGTGCCAGCAGCGGCAAACTAGCGGGAGGGCCCATTTTTGAGCAGTTCTTC. The chain uses TRBV13 and TRBJ2-1; 13 nucleotides agree with TRBD2. The CDR3 contains 17 residues. With V trimmed by 5 bases and J by 9 bases, 13 bases remained unmatched. Germline loops: CDR1 PRHDT, CDR2 FYEKMQ (reference sequence).

The chain combines TRBV5-1 with TRBJ2-7; maybe TRBD1 (5 bases). This CDR3 spans 14 amino acids. Germline assignment: CDR1 SGHRS and CDR2 YFSETQ. Trimming cost V 4 bases and J 2 bases, with 13 bases left between them. CDR3 DNA sequence: TGCGCCAGCAGCAAACAACCAGGGCCCTACGAGCAGTACTTC. Protein product: CASSKQPGPYEQYF.

The chain employs TRBV7-2 and TRBJ1-5; TRBD1 aligns across 8 bases. This CDR3 is 17 amino acids long. V lost 5 bases and J lost 1; bases outside the gene matches: 10. From germline, CDR1 is SGHTA and CDR2 FQGNSA. The DNA of the CDR3 is TGTGCCAGCAGCCCCAGGACAGGGACGGGGAGCAATCAGCCCCAGCATTTT. It is translated as CASSPRTGTGSNQPQHF.

This rearrangement joins TRBV11-2 to TRBJ2-1; TRBD2 agrees at 7 bases. Unmatched junction bases numbered 5, after V lost 3 bases and J lost 3 bases. This CDR3 comprises 15 residues. Germline V CDR1 and CDR2: SGHAT, FQNNGV. CDR3 loop: CASSFVRENYNEQFF. The CDR3 DNA sequence: TGTGCCAGCAGCTTCGTGCGGGAGAACTACAATGAGCAGTTCTTC.

This clone was counted a few times. In DNA, the CDR3 is TGTGCCAGCAGCTTGGTTGGTCAGGGTTATGGCTACACCTTC. Protein product: CASSLVGQGYGYTF. The chain carries TRBV5-4 and TRBJ1-2, with D possibly matching TRBD1 (5 bases). CDR3 length equals 14 residues. The V gene lost 0 bases and the J gene lost 5 bases, with 11 bases spanning the gap. CDR1 is SGHNT and CDR2 is YYREEE in the germline V gene (reference sequence).

V and J are TRBV9 and TRBJ1-6, with 9 bases matching TRBD1. With 4 bases clipped from V and 7 bases from J, the junction kept 6 bases outside the gene matches. The CDR3 contains 15 residues. Germline lookup yields CDR1 SGDLS and CDR2 YYNGEE. CDR3 sequence reads: CASSMAGTGNSPLHF. CDR3 bases: TGTGCCAGCAGCATGGCCGGGACAGGGAATTCACCCCTCCACTTT.

The V gene is TRBV18, the J gene TRBJ1-2; D is ambiguous. CDR3 length: 14 residues. Germline loops: CDR1 KGHSH, CDR2 LQKENI. Deletions cut 8 bases from V and 3 bases from J, with 16 bases between. CDR3 region: CASASLASDYGYTF. The DNA for the CDR3 is TGTGCCAGCGCATCCCTCGCTTCGGACTATGGCTACACCTTC.

The chain has TRBV2 and TRBJ1-3; no clear D gene. CDR3 length: 12 residues. CDR1 SNHLY and CDR2 FYNNEI come from the germline V gene. V gave up 6 bases and J gave up 3 bases, with 6 bases separating them. Here the CDR3 reads CASRDRGNTIYF. CDR3 nucleotide sequence: TGTGCCAGCAGAGACCGTGGAAACACCATATATTTT.

The chain is built from TRBV18 and TRBJ1-1, with D unresolved. V was shortened by 3 bases and J by 5 bases, with 19 bases between the two germline ends. Germline CDR1 reads KGHSH; CDR2 reads LQKENI. The CDR3 extends over 16 amino acids. The CDR3, as DNA: TGTGCCAGCTCACCCAGTCAGCTTAACCTCAGGACTGAAGCTTTCTTT. It specifies CASSPSQLNLRTEAFF.

The V gene is TRBV25-1, the J gene TRBJ1-1, with D tentatively TRBD1 (5 bases). This CDR3 contains 11 residues. Germline loops: CDR1 MGHDK, CDR2 SYGVNS. Trimming stripped 8 bases from V and 9 bases from J, with 13 bases between. In DNA form, the CDR3 reads TGTGCCAGCGGGCTCGGGGGGAAAGCTTTCTTT. Encoded protein: CASGLGGKAFF.

This chain uses TRBV18 with TRBJ2-7; 11 bases are a match to TRBD2. Germline loops: CDR1 KGHSH, CDR2 LQKENI. J lost 0 bases, V lost 4 bases, and 14 bases had no gene match. The CDR3 loop spans 19 amino acids. CDR3 region: CASSLTLAGAPTSSYEQYF. CDR3 DNA: TGTGCCAGCTCACTAACACTAGCGGGAGCGCCAACGAGCTCCTACGAGCAGTACTTC.

This chain joins TRBV27 and TRBJ2-2; TRBD2 aligns across 8 bases. With V trimmed by 5 bases and J by 3 bases, 5 bases remained unmatched. Germline-derived CDR1 and CDR2 are MNHEY and SMNVEV (reference sequence). The CDR3 is 15 amino acids. For the CDR3, the DNA is TGTGCCAGCAGTACTAGACTAGCGCACACCGGGGAGCTGTTTTTT. This sequence encodes CASSTRLAHTGELFF.

J is TRBJ1-6 and V is TRBV25-1; TRBD1 might be the D (5 bases). The CDR3 runs to 14 residues. Trimming shortened V by 3 bases and J by 8 bases, and 11 bases separated the two germline ends. In germline, CDR1 is MGHDK, CDR2 SYGVNS. The DNA of the CDR3 is TGTGCCAGCAGTGAGTCGACAGATTATTCACCCCTCCACTTT. It translates to CASSESTDYSPLHF.

This chain connects TRBV14 to TRBJ2-1, with no clear D. The CDR3 extends over 14 amino acids. Trimming left V 0 bases short and J 0 bases short, with 3 bases between. Per germline, CDR1 SGHDN and CDR2 FVKESK. This CDR3 reads CASSQDFSYNEQFF. The CDR3 DNA sequence: TGTGCCAGCAGCCAAGACTTCTCCTACAATGAGCAGTTCTTC. Supplemented by reference TRBV14 and TRBJ2-1, the full variable domain reads EAGVTQFPSHSVIEKGQTVTLRCDPISGHDNLYWYRRVMGKEIKFLLHFVKESKQDESGMPNNRFLAERTGGTYSTLKVQPAELEDSGVYFCASSQDFSYNEQFFGPGTRLTVL.

The rearrangement joins TRBV20-1 to TRBJ2-1, with 9 bases matching TRBD2. The CDR3 covers 14 residues. The V gene end was trimmed by 3 bases and the J gene end by 0 bases; junction bases not matched to a gene: 0. Germline V lookup: CDR1 DFQATT, CDR2 SNEGSKA (reference sequence). The CDR3 nucleotides are TGCAGTGCTAGTAGCGGGAGCTCCTACAATGAGCAGTTCTTC. Residues: CSASSGSSYNEQFF.

V and J are TRBV18 and TRBJ1-2, with a possible D match to TRBD1 (5 bases). Germline-derived CDR1 and CDR2 are KGHSH and LQKENI. The CDR3 is made up of 15 amino acids. Trimming shortened V by 2 bases and J by 8 bases, and 18 bases separated the two germline ends. The CDR3 nucleotides are TGTGCCAGCTCACCAGGGGCAGACTCCCTGGGAGGCTACACCTTC. Translating it yields CASSPGADSLGGYTF.